This T cell receptor beta chain emerged from a study of cytomegalovirus exposure and HLA in healthy donors. The PCR ran on 60 Vbeta and 13 Jbeta primers. The method was immunoSEQ multiplex PCR; TCRdb's version includes in-frame clones alone and lacks a portion of them. The profile shows roughly 180,000 clones, approximately 78% of them singletons. The sequenced material came from PBMCs. The sequence was collected from a woman aged 50 to 65 in good health and CMV-seropositive.

CDR3 in amino acids: CASVQGQGAGSPLHF. CDR3 DNA: TGTGCCAGTGTCCAGGGCCAGGGGGCCGGTTCACCCCTCCACTTT. The chain employs TRBV19 and TRBJ1-6; TRBD1 agrees at 8 bases. V gave up 8 bases and J gave up 9 bases; unmatched junction bases: 12. The germline V gene encodes CDR1 LNHDA and CDR2 SQIVND (reference sequence). The CDR3 sequence is 15 residues long.